Each of the 31 T cell receptor beta chains below was sequenced from the same sample in a study of PD-1 blockade in classical Hodgkin lymphoma. The sample's time point: cycle 4 day 1 (C4D1), after more than five weeks of nivolumab. Each patient's relapse followed autologous stem cell transplantation, and brentuximab vedotin exposure varied. Sequencing used immunoSEQ multiplex PCR; TCRdb keeps in-frame clones, though not all of them. The data hold about 41,000 clones, with 60% to 80% observed a single time. This material consisted of peripheral blood mononuclear cells (PBMCs), taken before the fourth cycle of nivolumab. All receptors come from a human donor with classical Hodgkin lymphoma.

This chain joins TRBV7-6 and TRBJ1-1; 7 bases map to TRBD1. CDR3 size: 13 residues. V was pared by 8 bases and J by 0 bases, with 3 bases of the junction left unmatched. Germline V gives CDR1 SGHVS, CDR2 FNYEAQ. Here the CDR3 reads CASGQDLNTEAFF. CDR3 DNA: TGTGCCAGCGGACAGGACCTGAACACTGAAGCTTTCTTT.

This clone was seen only once. The V gene is TRBV27, the J gene TRBJ1-2; D is undetermined. Trimming stripped 5 bases from V and 3 bases from J, with 19 bases between. There are 16 residues in the CDR3. The germline CDR1 and CDR2 sequences are MNHEY and SMNVEV (reference sequence). The CDR3 sequence is CASSPTSRLAYYGYTF. The CDR3 DNA reads as TGTGCCAGCAGTCCCACCTCCCGTCTTGCCTACTATGGCTACACCTTC.

The chain is built from TRBV19 and TRBJ1-2, with D possibly matching TRBD1 (5 bases). Per the germline V gene, CDR1 is LNHDA and CDR2 is SQIVND (reference sequence). This CDR3 is built from 15 residues. With 6 bases removed from V and 7 bases from J, the gap between germline ends came to 21 bases. The CDR3 sequence is CASSPKTQGVGGYTF. The CDR3 DNA reads as TGTGCCAGTAGCCCTAAAACCCAGGGTGTTGGTGGCTACACCTTC.

The chain employs TRBV20-1 and TRBJ1-1; D remains unclear. This CDR3 is 11 amino acids long. Trimming shortened V by 0 bases and J by 4 bases, and 3 bases separated the two germline ends. Germline V CDR1 and CDR2: DFQATT, SNEGSKA (reference sequence). The CDR3 loop reads CSAREGTEAFF. CDR3 sequence (DNA): TGCAGTGCTAGAGAGGGCACTGAAGCTTTCTTT.

The genes are TRBV6-1 and TRBJ1-1, with no clear D. The CDR3 extends over 15 amino acids. Germline lookup yields CDR1 MNHNS and CDR2 SASEGT. Trimming took 7 bases from V and 2 from J, leaving 17 bases between them. This CDR3 reads CASTLLEWQNTEAFF. DNA of the CDR3: TGTGCCAGCACACTACTAGAGTGGCAAAACACTGAAGCTTTCTTT.

The chain employs TRBV6-6 and TRBJ1-1; no firm D call. The germline V gene encodes CDR1 MNHNY and CDR2 SVGAGI (reference sequence). Trimming took 2 bases from V and 3 from J, leaving 1 base between them. The CDR3 sequence is 11 residues long. Here the CDR3 reads CASSYDTEAFF. Written as DNA, the CDR3 is TGTGCCAGCAGTTACGACACTGAAGCTTTCTTT.

V is TRBV29-1 and J is TRBJ2-1; tentative D call: TRBD1 (6 bases). There are 10 residues in the CDR3. The V end lost 5 bases, the J end lost 14 bases, and 13 bases lay between the germline ends. In germline, CDR1 is SQVTM, CDR2 ANQGSEA. The CDR3: CSVLTGWEFF. The CDR3 DNA reads as TGCAGCGTTCTCACAGGGTGGGAGTTCTTC.

The gene calls are TRBV19 and TRBJ2-5, with D unclear. The tail of the sequence fits TRBJ2-7 better, so the J call may be wrong. This CDR3 has 13 amino acids. The germline V gene encodes CDR1 LNHDA and CDR2 SQIVND (reference sequence). The CDR3 reads CASRKGSSYEQYF. The CDR3 DNA reads TGTGCCAGCCGGAAGGGTAGCTCCTACGAGCAGTACTTC.

This sequence joins TRBV25-1 and TRBJ1-2; the D is unclear. The V gene lost 5 bases and the J gene lost 6 bases, with 7 bases spanning the gap. Germline V gives CDR1 MGHDK, CDR2 SYGVNS. This CDR3 comprises 11 residues. The CDR3 reads CASSLSHGYTF. The DNA for the CDR3 is TGTGCCAGCAGTCTCTCCCATGGCTACACCTTC.

Only one count was recorded for this clone. The chain couples TRBV5-6 to TRBJ2-3; TRBD1 matches at 7 bases. Germline CDR1 reads SGHDT; CDR2 reads YYEEEE. CDR3 size: 16 residues. Trimming at V came to 4 bases and at J to 3 bases, leaving 11 bases not matched to a gene. This chain's CDR3 is CASSQLRDRDTDTQYF. CDR3 coding DNA: TGTGCCAGCAGCCAACTCCGGGACAGAGATACAGATACGCAGTATTTT. The variable domain in full, completed from reference TRBV5-6 and TRBJ2-3, reads DAGVTQSPTHLIKTRGQQVTLRCSPKSGHDTVSWYQQALGQGPQFIFQYYEEEERQRGNFPDRFSGHQFPNYSSELNVNALLLGDSALYLCASSQLRDRDTDTQYFGPGTRLTVL.

The chain couples TRBV18 to TRBJ1-1; weak D call: TRBD1 (6 bases). This CDR3 has 16 residues. V was shortened by 2 bases and J by 4 bases, with 17 bases between the two germline ends. Germline-derived CDR1 and CDR2 are KGHSH and LQKENI. CDR3 loop: CASSPRGEVYITEAFF. The CDR3 DNA reads TGTGCCAGCTCACCAAGGGGGGAGGTGTATATCACTGAAGCTTTCTTT.

This chain connects TRBV27 to TRBJ2-7, with D tentatively TRBD2 (7 bases). This CDR3 has 21 amino acids. The V and J ends lost 4 bases and 3 bases respectively, with 34 bases between them. Germline lookup yields CDR1 MNHEY and CDR2 SMNVEV (reference sequence). The chain's CDR3 is CASSSGLGGGLLSKPNYEQYF. CDR3 coding DNA: TGTGCCAGCAGTTCCGGTCTAGGGGGGGGGCTGCTCTCAAAACCTAACTACGAGCAGTACTTC.

The chain carries TRBV29-1 and TRBJ1-3; D possibly corresponds to TRBD1 (5 bases). Per the germline V gene, CDR1 is SQVTM and CDR2 is ANQGSEA. This CDR3 has 14 amino acids. Trimming left V 4 bases short and J 0 bases short, with 10 bases between. The CDR3 bases are TGCAGCGTTGTTGGGGGAGACTCTGGAAACACCATATATTTT. It is translated as CSVVGGDSGNTIYF.

The chain combines TRBV5-1 with TRBJ1-1; D uncertain. Trimming removed 3 bases from V and 3 bases from J, with 18 bases in between. CDR1 and CDR2 from the germline V gene are SGHRS and YFSETQ. This CDR3 is built from 16 residues. Written as DNA, the CDR3 is TGCGCCAGCAGCTATGTCTCCGGGTCAAGGGACACTGAAGCTTTCTTT. The encoded protein is CASSYVSGSRDTEAFF.

The V and J genes are TRBV6-1 and TRBJ2-7; D remains unclear. The CDR3 loop spans 13 amino acids. Germline CDR1 reads MNHNS; CDR2 reads SASEGT. V lost 5 bases, J lost 0 bases, and 8 bases lay in between. CDR3 sequence (DNA): TGTGCCAGCAGTCCGCTGAGCTCCTACGAGCAGTACTTC. This encodes CASSPLSSYEQYF.

In its sample, this clone was seen a few times. The chain combines TRBV12-5 with TRBJ2-7; 10 bases map to TRBD1. The germline V gene has CDR1 LGHNT and CDR2 FRNRAP. The CDR3 sequence is 16 residues long. V lost 7 bases, J lost 2 bases, and 11 bases stayed unmatched. The CDR3 DNA sequence: TGTGCTAGTGCCCCTCAACCGGGACAGGGGACCTACGAGCAGTACTTC. It codes for CASAPQPGQGTYEQYF. The full variable domain, with the rest looked up from reference TRBV12-5 and TRBJ2-7, is DARVTQTPRHKVTEMGQEVTMRCQPILGHNTVFWYRQTMMQGLELLAYFRNRAPLDDSGMPKDRFSAEMPDATLATLKIQPSEPRDSAVYFCASAPQPGQGTYEQYFGPGTRLTVT.

The chain is built from TRBV30 and TRBJ2-3; tentative D call: TRBD2 (6 bases). Trimming took off 8 bases at V and 5 bases at J, with 20 bases between the two ends. The CDR3 loop spans 14 amino acids. From germline, CDR1 is GTSNPN and CDR2 SVGIG (reference sequence). The CDR3 region is CAGLSQLGGDTQYF. DNA for the CDR3: TGTGCCGGACTATCGCAACTCGGGGGAGATACGCAGTATTTT.

V and J are TRBV11-2 and TRBJ1-1; D is undetermined. In germline, CDR1 is SGHAT, CDR2 FQNNGV. The CDR3 runs to 16 residues. Trimming left V 7 bases short and J 0 bases short, with 18 bases between. CDR3 coding DNA: TGTGCCAGCATGCTCAACCCAAACTCCATGAACACTGAAGCTTTCTTT. It translates to CASMLNPNSMNTEAFF.

The chain couples TRBV2 to TRBJ1-2; D may be TRBD1 (5 bases). Germline-derived CDR1 and CDR2 are SNHLY and FYNNEI. V was clipped by 6 bases and J by 4 bases, with 12 bases between them. The length of the CDR3 is 13 residues. This CDR3 is CASRQGLSYGYTF. The CDR3 nucleotides read TGTGCCAGCAGGCAGGGTTTATCCTATGGCTACACCTTC. Complete variable domain (other parts from reference TRBV2 and TRBJ1-2): EPEVTQTPSHQVTQMGQEVILRCVPISNHLYFYWYRQILGQKVEFLVSFYNNEISEKSEIFDDQFSVERPDGSNFTLKIRSTKLEDSAMYFCASRQGLSYGYTFGSGTRLTVV.

This clone was counted only a few times. This chain connects TRBV6-5 to TRBJ1-5; tentative D call: TRBD1 (5 bases). Per germline, CDR1 MNHEY and CDR2 SVGAGI. This CDR3 is built from 12 residues. V was pared by 4 bases and J by 5 bases, with 6 bases between. CDR3 bases: TGTGCCAGCAGTTTGGGGGATCAGCCCCAGCATTTT. Its translation: CASSLGDQPQHF.

In this sample, this clone turned up a few times. The chain carries TRBV7-8 and TRBJ1-5; D may be TRBD1 (6 bases). This CDR3 region has 18 residues. The V gene lost 2 bases and the J gene lost 0 bases, with 17 bases spanning the gap. In germline, CDR1 is SGHVS, CDR2 FQNEAQ. For the CDR3, the DNA is TGTGCCAGCAGCTTATTACAGGGAGTGGGGTATAGCAATCAGCCCCAGCATTTT. Its translation: CASSLLQGVGYSNQPQHF.

The genes are TRBV6-1 and TRBJ1-1; no clear D gene. Between the trimmed V and J ends, which lost 0 bases and 4 bases, there was a span of 6 bases. Looked up from germline, CDR1 is MNHNS and CDR2 is SASEGT. The CDR3 runs 13 residues. CDR3 region: CASSEATTTEAFF. The CDR3 coding sequence is TGTGCCAGCAGTGAAGCTACAACCACTGAAGCTTTCTTT.

V and J are TRBV2 and TRBJ2-5; D is possibly TRBD1 or TRBD2 (5 bases each). Germline CDR1 SNHLY, CDR2 FYNNEI. Trimming left V 6 bases short and J 5 bases short, with 16 bases between. This CDR3 comprises 14 residues. In DNA, the CDR3 is TGTGCCAGCAGGGGGACCTTCTTAGGGGAGACCCAGTACTTC. Amino acids: CASRGTFLGETQYF. The full variable domain, with the rest looked up from reference TRBV2 and TRBJ2-5, is EPEVTQTPSHQVTQMGQEVILRCVPISNHLYFYWYRQILGQKVEFLVSFYNNEISEKSEIFDDQFSVERPDGSNFTLKIRSTKLEDSAMYFCASRGTFLGETQYFGPGTRLLVL.

The chain employs TRBV7-9 and TRBJ1-1, with 9 bases identical to TRBD1. J lost 4 bases, V lost 5 bases, and 8 bases had no gene match. CDR1 is SEHNR and CDR2 is FQNEAQ in the germline V gene (reference sequence). The CDR3 is 15 amino acids. The DNA of the CDR3 is TGTGCCAGCAGCAAACGGTTGACAGGGGGCACTGAAGCTTTCTTT. It encodes CASSKRLTGGTEAFF. Using reference TRBV7-9 and TRBJ1-1 for the parts outside the CDR3, the full variable domain is DTGVSQNPRHKITKRGQNVTFRCDPISEHNRLYWYRQTLGQGPEFLTYFQNEAQLEKSRLLSDRFSAERPKGSFSTLEIQRTEQGDSAMYLCASSKRLTGGTEAFFGQGTRLTVV.

The chain links TRBV25-1 to TRBJ1-5; D is ambiguous. The germline gives CDR1 MGHDK, CDR2 SYGVNS. CDR3 length: 13 amino acids. V gave up 3 bases and J gave up 3 bases, with 6 bases separating them. CDR3 sequence (DNA): TGTGCCAGCAGTGACCGATACAATCAGCCCCAGCATTTT. Its translation: CASSDRYNQPQHF.

Here the CDR3 reads CASIVLDSTDTQYF. CDR3 DNA: TGTGCCAGCATAGTCCTGGACAGTACAGATACGCAGTATTTT. The J gene is TRBJ2-3, the V gene TRBV12-1; no DNA check was done on the table's D call, TRBD1. TRBV12-1 is described as a pseudogene. CDR3 size: 14 residues.

J is TRBJ2-1 and V is TRBV25-1, with 15 bases fitting TRBD2. Trimming removed 4 bases from V and 4 bases from J; junction bases left unmatched: 2. The CDR3 extends over 16 amino acids. Germline V gene lookup returns CDR1 MGHDK and CDR2 SYGVNS. The CDR3 region is CASSVGTSGGYNEQFF. CDR3 nucleotide sequence: TGTGCCAGCAGTGTGGGGACTAGCGGGGGGTACAATGAGCAGTTCTTC.

This clone was detected once. The chain links TRBV19 to TRBJ2-3; D is unresolved. Trimming took off 5 bases at V and 3 bases at J, with 9 bases between the two ends. The length of the CDR3 is 13 residues. The germline CDR1 and CDR2 sequences are LNHDA and SQIVND (reference sequence). The CDR3: CASSHSQTDTQYF. The CDR3 DNA is TGTGCCAGTAGTCACTCCCAAACAGATACGCAGTATTTT.

The chain's CDR3 is CASSTMGPGNIQYF. The CDR3 DNA is TGTGCCAGTAGTACAATGGGCCCGGGAAACATTCAGTACTTC. V gene TRBV19 combines with J gene TRBJ2-4; the D is unclear. From germline, CDR1 is LNHDA and CDR2 SQIVND (reference sequence). Trimming stripped 4 bases from V and 6 bases from J, with 13 bases between. This CDR3 spans 14 amino acids.

The V and J genes are TRBV10-3 and TRBJ2-1; TRBD2 agrees at 10 bases. The CDR3 contains 14 residues. Germline values: CDR1 ENHRY, CDR2 SYGVKD. After removal of 5 bases from V and 8 bases from J, the junction contained 6 bases not matched to a gene. CDR3 sequence (DNA): TGTGCCATCAGTACTAGCGGGGTAATTGATGAGCAGTTCTTC. Translating it yields CAISTSGVIDEQFF.

The chain links TRBV28 to TRBJ2-5, with TRBD2 identical over 9 bases. The CDR3 runs to 15 residues. The germline V gene encodes CDR1 MDHEN and CDR2 SYDVKM. V dropped 5 bases and J dropped 5; count of bases not matched to a gene: 9. CDR3 DNA: TGTGCCAGCAGTATAGCGGGGGCGAGGGAGGAGACCCAGTACTTC. This encodes CASSIAGAREETQYF.